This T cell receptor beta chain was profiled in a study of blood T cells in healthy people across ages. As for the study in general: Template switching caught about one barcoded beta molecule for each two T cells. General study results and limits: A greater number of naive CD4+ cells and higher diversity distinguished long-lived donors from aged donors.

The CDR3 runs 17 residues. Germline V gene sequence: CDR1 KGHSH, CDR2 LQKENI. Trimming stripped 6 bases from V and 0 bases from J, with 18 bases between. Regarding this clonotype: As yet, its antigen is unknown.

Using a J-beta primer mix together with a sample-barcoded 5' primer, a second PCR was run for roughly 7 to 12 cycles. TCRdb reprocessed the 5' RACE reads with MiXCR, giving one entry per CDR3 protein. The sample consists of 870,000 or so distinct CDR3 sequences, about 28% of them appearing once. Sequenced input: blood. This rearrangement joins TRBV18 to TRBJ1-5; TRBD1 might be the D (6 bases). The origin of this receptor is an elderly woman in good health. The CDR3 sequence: CASSPTGFTGSNQPQHF. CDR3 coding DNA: TGTGCCAGCTCTCCTACAGGGTTTACCGGTAGCAATCAGCCCCAGCATTTT.